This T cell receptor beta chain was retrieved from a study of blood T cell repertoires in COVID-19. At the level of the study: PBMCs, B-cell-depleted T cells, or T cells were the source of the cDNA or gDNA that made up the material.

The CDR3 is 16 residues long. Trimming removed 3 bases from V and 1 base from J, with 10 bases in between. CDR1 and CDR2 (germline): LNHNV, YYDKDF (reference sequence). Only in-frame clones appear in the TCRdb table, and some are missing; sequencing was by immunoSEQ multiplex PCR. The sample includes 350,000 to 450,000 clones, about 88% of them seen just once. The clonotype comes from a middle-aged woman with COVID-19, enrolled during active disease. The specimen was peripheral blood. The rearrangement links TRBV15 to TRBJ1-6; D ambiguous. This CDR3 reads CATSRARRSYNSPLHF. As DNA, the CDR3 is TGTGCCACCAGCAGGGCAAGGAGGTCCTATAATTCACCCCTCCACTTT.